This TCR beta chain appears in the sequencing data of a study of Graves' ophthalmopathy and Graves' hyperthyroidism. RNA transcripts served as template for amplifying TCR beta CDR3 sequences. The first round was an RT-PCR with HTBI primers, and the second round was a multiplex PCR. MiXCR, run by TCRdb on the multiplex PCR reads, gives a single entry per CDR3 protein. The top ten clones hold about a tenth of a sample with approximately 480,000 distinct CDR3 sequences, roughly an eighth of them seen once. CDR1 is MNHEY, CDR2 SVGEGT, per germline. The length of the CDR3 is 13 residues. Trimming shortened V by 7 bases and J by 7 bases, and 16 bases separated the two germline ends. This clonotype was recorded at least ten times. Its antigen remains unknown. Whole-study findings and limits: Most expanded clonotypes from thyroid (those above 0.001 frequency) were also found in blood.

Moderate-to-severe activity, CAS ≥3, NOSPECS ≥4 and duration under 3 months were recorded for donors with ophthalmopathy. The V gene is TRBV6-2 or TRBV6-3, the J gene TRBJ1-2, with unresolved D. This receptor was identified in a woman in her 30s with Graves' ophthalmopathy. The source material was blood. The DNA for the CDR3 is TGTGCCAGCACGCGGGGATTGCTCTTTGGCTACACCTTC. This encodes CASTRGLLFGYTF.